This TCR beta chain originates from a study of Graves' ophthalmopathy and Graves' hyperthyroidism. The CDR3 is made up of 17 amino acids. CDR1 is MNHEY and CDR2 is SVGAGI in the germline V gene. The V gene end was trimmed by 2 bases and the J gene end by 3 bases; junction bases not matched to a gene: 10. This clonotype was found a few times. RNA served as the template for amplifying TCR beta CDR3 regions. The first round was an RT-PCR with HTBI primers, and the second round was a multiplex PCR. TCRdb reprocessed the multiplex PCR reads via MiXCR and lists one record per CDR3 protein. The sample records over a million distinct CDR3 sequences, about two fifths being singletons.

Sequenced material: peripheral blood or thyroid tissue (not recorded which). The rearrangement uses TRBV6-5 and TRBJ1-5; TRBD1 matches at 7 bases. The receptor's source is an adult man with Graves' hyperthyroidism. This chain's CDR3 is CASSYEPPGQNNQPQHF. CDR3 DNA: TGTGCCAGCAGTTACGAACCCCCGGGACAGAACAATCAGCCCCAGCATTTT.